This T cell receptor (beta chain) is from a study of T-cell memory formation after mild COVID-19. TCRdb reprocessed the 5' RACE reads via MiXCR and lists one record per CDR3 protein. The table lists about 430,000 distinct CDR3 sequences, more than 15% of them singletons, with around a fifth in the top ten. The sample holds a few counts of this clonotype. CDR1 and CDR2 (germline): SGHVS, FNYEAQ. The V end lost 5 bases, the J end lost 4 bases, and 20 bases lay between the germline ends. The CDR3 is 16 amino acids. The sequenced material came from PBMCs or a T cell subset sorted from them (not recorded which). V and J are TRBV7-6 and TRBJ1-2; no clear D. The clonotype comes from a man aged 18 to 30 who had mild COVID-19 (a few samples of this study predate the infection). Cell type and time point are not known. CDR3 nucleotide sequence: TGTGCCAGCAGCCCCCTCGGGATGACGGACCCCTATGGCTACACCTTC. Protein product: CASSPLGMTDPYGYTF.